Listed below are T cell receptor beta chains from one sample, sequenced in a study of CD8+ T cells in alopecia areata. Method: immunoSEQ multiplex PCR; TCRdb's copy keeps in-frame clones and lacks some. The top ten clones hold over 9% of a sample with 180,000 or so clones, 45% to 60% of them seen once. The starting material was CD8+ T cells sorted from blood, obtained around week 53, from a patient treated with tofacitinib. The receptor source for this set is a human donor with alopecia areata. The conserved cysteine and the conserved F or W are not part of the CDR3 here. A D gene is named only where the DNA matches it firmly. The listing skips clone size in some rows; elsewhere it reads once, few, many or a size class.

j_gene | d_gene | v_gene | abundance | CDR3aa
TRBJ1-2 | . | TRBV7-8 | few | ASRDRDGRGLDGYT
TRBJ2-5 | TRBD2 | TRBV7-2 | . | ASSPQRGGRETQY
TRBJ2-3 | TRBD2 | TRBV9 | . | ASSNGGRSTDTQY
TRBJ1-2 | . | TRBV7-8 | few | ASSLIPGAAGYT
TRBJ2-1 | . | TRBV10-3 | . | AISESGEAGNEQF
TRBJ1-2 | TRBD1 | TRBV4-1 | once | ASSHSPTGGSYGYT
TRBJ2-1 | TRBD1 | TRBV30 | once | ACATGTGYNEQF
TRBJ2-7 | TRBD2 | TRBV11-2 | . | ASSLLAGGQDEQY
TRBJ2-1 | TRBD1 | TRBV7-9 | . | ASSSPGQGKNEQF
TRBJ2-7 | TRBD1 | TRBV5-1 | . | ASSLVDRGDEQY
TRBJ1-2 | . | TRBV25-1 | . | ASSRAGSNYGYT
TRBJ1-2 | TRBD1 | TRBV7-9 | few | ASRHRDRDYGYT
TRBJ2-7 | . | TRBV10-3 | . | AIGPDGSYEQY
TRBJ2-7 | TRBD2 | TRBV5-1 | . | ASSSNTGTRSLSAAYEQY
TRBJ2-7 | TRBD1 | TRBV7-9 | . | ATGTGMDYEQY
TRBJ2-1 | . | TRBV11-2 | . | ASIPPGLSYNEQF
TRBJ1-6 | . | TRBV4-3 | . | ASSQDPWQGYNSPLH
TRBJ2-3 | . | TRBV11-2 | few | ASYSGTGTDTQY